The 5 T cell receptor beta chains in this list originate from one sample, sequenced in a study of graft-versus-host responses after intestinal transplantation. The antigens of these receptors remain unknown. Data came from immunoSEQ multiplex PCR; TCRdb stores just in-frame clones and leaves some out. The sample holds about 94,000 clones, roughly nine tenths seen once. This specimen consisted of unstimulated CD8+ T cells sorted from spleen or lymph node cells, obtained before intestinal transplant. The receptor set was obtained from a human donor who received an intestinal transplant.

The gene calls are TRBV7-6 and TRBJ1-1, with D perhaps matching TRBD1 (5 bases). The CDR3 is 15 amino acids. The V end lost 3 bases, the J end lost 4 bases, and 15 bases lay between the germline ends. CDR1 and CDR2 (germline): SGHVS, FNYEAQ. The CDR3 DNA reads TGTGCCAGCAGCTTTGAAGGTGGGGGGGGCACTGAAGCTTTCTTT. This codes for CASSFEGGGGTEAFF.

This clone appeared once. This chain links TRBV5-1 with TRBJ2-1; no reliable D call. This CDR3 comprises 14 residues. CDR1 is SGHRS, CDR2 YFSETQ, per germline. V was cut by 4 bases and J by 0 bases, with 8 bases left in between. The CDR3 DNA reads TGCGCCAGCAGCCCCTTATACTCCTACAATGAGCAGTTCTTC. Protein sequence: CASSPLYSYNEQFF.

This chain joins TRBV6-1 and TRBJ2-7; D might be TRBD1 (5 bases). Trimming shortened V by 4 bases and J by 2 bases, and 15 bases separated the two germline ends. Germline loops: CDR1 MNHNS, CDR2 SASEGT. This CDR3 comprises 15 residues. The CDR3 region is CASSGYPTEAYEQYF. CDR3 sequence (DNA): TGTGCCAGCAGTGGCTACCCGACAGAAGCCTACGAGCAGTACTTC.

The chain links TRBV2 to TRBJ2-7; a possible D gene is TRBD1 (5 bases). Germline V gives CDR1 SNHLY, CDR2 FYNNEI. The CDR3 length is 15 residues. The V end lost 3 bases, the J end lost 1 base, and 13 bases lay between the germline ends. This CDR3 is CASSDPRAYSYEQYF. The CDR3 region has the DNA TGTGCCAGCAGTGATCCCAGGGCTTATTCCTACGAGCAGTACTTC.

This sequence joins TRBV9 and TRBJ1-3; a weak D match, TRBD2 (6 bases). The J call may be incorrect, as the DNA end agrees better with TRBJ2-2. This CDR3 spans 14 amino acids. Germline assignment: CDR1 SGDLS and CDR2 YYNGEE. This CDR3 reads CASSPGGLTGELFF. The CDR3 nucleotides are TGTGCCAGCAGCCCTGGGGGGTTGACCGGGGAGCTGTTTTTT.